The source of this TCR beta chain is a study of cytomegalovirus exposure and HLA in healthy donors. Study context: From HLA-typed donors, an early data release held around 80 million unique TCRs. General study findings and limits: In an earlier analysis, productive rearrangement rates for most beta V segments clustered near 90% or 30%. For TCR beta chains, V- and J-gene trimming was later linked to a missense DCLRE1C variant.

Notes on this clone: Its specificity is unknown.

CDR3 length: 14 residues. Germline V gene lookup returns CDR1 KGHSH and CDR2 LQKENI. Unmatched junction bases numbered 12, after V lost 7 bases and J lost 7 bases. The PCR made use of 60 Vbeta and 13 Jbeta primers. Libraries were prepared by immunoSEQ multiplex PCR; TCRdb keeps only in-frame clonotypes and omits some of them. This table holds 150,000 to 200,000 clones, roughly 73% found once. The chain has TRBV18 and TRBJ2-7, with 8 bases lining up with TRBD1. The sequencing input was PBMCs. This receptor was obtained from a middle-aged woman in good health and CMV-seropositive. CDR3 bases: TGTGCCAGCTTTTCCCAGACAGGGGAAGGTGAGCAGTACTTC. Translating it yields CASFSQTGEGEQYF.